This T cell receptor beta chain was retrieved from a study of cytomegalovirus exposure and HLA in healthy donors. General study findings and limits: Researchers counted around 180 TCR beta chains as cytomegalovirus-associated.

The CDR3 has 13 residues. Germline-derived CDR1 and CDR2 are SGHNT and YYREEE (reference sequence). The V end was cut by 4 bases, the J end by 8 bases, with 13 bases between. Comments on this clone: Its antigen is unidentified.

Researchers ran the PCR with 60 Vbeta and 13 Jbeta primers. The table came from immunoSEQ multiplex PCR; TCRdb's copy has only in-frame clones and leaves some out. The data show 150,000 to 200,000 clones, 60% to 80% seen once. V is TRBV5-4 and J is TRBJ2-1; the D is unclear. The TCR was taken from a man in his forties or fifties in good health and CMV-seropositive. Sequencing was done on a sample of PBMCs. CDR3 in amino acids: CASSLSSSHEQFF. The CDR3 coding sequence is TGTGCCAGCAGCCTATCTAGTTCCCATGAGCAGTTCTTC. Filled out from reference TRBV5-4 and TRBJ2-1, the complete variable domain reads ETGVTQSPTHLIKTRGQQVTLRCSSQSGHNTVSWYQQALGQGPQFIFQYYREEENGRGNFPPRFSGLQFPNYSSELNVNALELDDSALYLCASSLSSSHEQFFGPGTRLTVL.